The source of this T cell receptor beta chain is a study of T cell responses to AZD1222 COVID-19 vaccine. General observations from the study: Repertoire samples came only from after the peak T cell response. Only six or seven AZD1222 recipients were seropositive at baseline. It should be noted that donors were predominantly white British and more often female, and clonal diversity was possibly underestimated.

Comments on this clone: The antigen remains unidentified.

The assay was immunoSEQ multiplex PCR, and TCRdb's table has in-frame clones only and misses some. The sample includes tens of thousands of clones, roughly 90% of them seen just once. Germline V gene data show CDR1 as MNHEY and CDR2 as SMNVEV (reference sequence). The CDR3 totals 14 residues. Trimming left V 5 bases short and J 0 bases short, with 11 bases between. The source was peripheral blood, collected on day 0 of MenACWY control vaccination. The J gene is TRBJ2-7, the V gene TRBV27; no clear D gene. The receptor was isolated from an adult in good health. The CDR3 sequence: CASSPSAFSYEQYF. DNA for the CDR3: TGTGCCAGCAGTCCCTCAGCGTTCTCCTACGAGCAGTACTTC.